What follows describes a single T cell receptor (beta chain). Its antigen is unknown. This sample stems from a study of T cell responses to AZD1222 COVID-19 vaccine. The repertoire was sequenced with immunoSEQ multiplex PCR; TCRdb's copy has only in-frame clones and lacks some. The profile shows over 100,000 clones, 90% of them singletons. Points from the study as a whole: Only a handful of AZD1222 recipients, more than 5 in all, had baseline seropositivity.

V lost 6 bases to trimming and J lost 10 bases, with 24 bases between them. The CDR3 covers 15 residues. Germline V gene sequence: CDR1 MDHEN, CDR2 SYDVKM. The chain is built from TRBV28 and TRBJ1-1; perhaps TRBD1 as D (6 bases). Sample: peripheral blood, taken on day 0 of AZD1222 vaccination. The TCR originated in an adult in good health. CDR3 nucleotide sequence: TGTGCCAGCAGCCATGAGGACAGAGGGTTGGGCGTAGCTTTCTTT. It is translated as CASSHEDRGLGVAFF.